One and the same sample provided the 24 T cell receptor beta chains below, sequenced in a study of OX40 agonist ivuxolimab in advanced cancers. Method: immunoSEQ multiplex PCR; TCRdb's copy keeps in-frame clones and lacks some. The table includes 55,000 to 90,000 clones, around 90% detected once. This specimen consisted of CD4+ or CD8+ T cells sorted from blood, obtained in a trial of the OX40 agonist ivuxolimab. These receptors came from an adult with an advanced solid tumor such as melanoma, head and neck, liver or kidney cancer.

This rearrangement joins TRBV5-1 to TRBJ2-3; unclear D gene. Germline V gene sequence: CDR1 SGHRS, CDR2 YFSETQ. V was clipped by 5 bases and J by 5 bases, with 12 bases between them. The CDR3 extends over 13 amino acids. CDR3 sequence (DNA): TGCGCCAGCAGTCCCCCCGGCGAAGATACGCAGTATTTT. Translating it yields CASSPPGEDTQYF.

The chain combines TRBV7-2 with TRBJ2-5; 7 nucleotides line up with TRBD2. Trimming took 2 bases from V and 9 from J; bases not matched to a gene: 6. CDR1 SGHTA and CDR2 FQGNSA come from the germline V gene. The CDR3 consists of 13 residues. The CDR3 sequence is CASSLTQGGAQYF. The CDR3 bases are TGTGCCAGCAGCTTAACCCAGGGAGGGGCCCAGTACTTC.

The chain is built from TRBV27 and TRBJ2-7; D possibly corresponds to TRBD1 (5 bases). The CDR3 contains 10 residues. Germline values: CDR1 MNHEY, CDR2 SMNVEV (reference sequence). The germline V and J ends were trimmed by 8 bases and 9 bases, with 11 bases remaining between them. The CDR3 sequence is CASGATPQYF. The CDR3 DNA is TGTGCCAGCGGGGCGACGCCGCAGTACTTC.

This chain uses TRBV19 with TRBJ2-6; unclear D gene. In germline, CDR1 is LNHDA, CDR2 SQIVND (reference sequence). The CDR3 consists of 13 residues. V was trimmed by 6 bases and J by 1 base, leaving 4 bases between them. The CDR3, as DNA: TGTGCCAGTAGGAAATCTGGGGCCAACGTCCTGACTTTC. As protein: CASRKSGANVLTF. Filled out from reference TRBV19 and TRBJ2-6, the complete variable domain reads DGGITQSPKYLFRKEGQNVTLSCEQNLNHDAMYWYRQDPGQGLRLIYYSQIVNDFQKGDIAEGYSVSREKKESFPLTVTSAQKNPTAFYLCASRKSGANVLTFGAGSRLTVL.

The genes are TRBV10-3 and TRBJ1-1; TRBD1 agrees at 8 bases. V lost 0 bases and J lost 5; bases outside the gene matches: 8. Germline CDR1 and CDR2: ENHRY and SYGVKD. The CDR3 is 16 residues long. In DNA form, the CDR3 reads TGTGCCATCAGTGAGTCTGCAGGGGGCCGTAGGACTGAAGCTTTCTTT. Its translation is CAISESAGGRRTEAFF.

The V and J genes are TRBV7-2 and TRBJ2-7, with 8 positions matching TRBD1. The CDR3 covers 15 residues. Trimming at V came to 5 bases and at J to 2 bases, leaving 8 bases not matched to a gene. The germline CDR1 and CDR2 sequences are SGHTA and FQGNSA. CDR3 nucleotide sequence: TGTGCCAGCAGCCCCTATGGACAGGGCGCCTACGAGCAGTACTTC. Protein: CASSPYGQGAYEQYF.

The rearrangement joins TRBV7-1 to TRBJ2-7; TRBD2 aligns across 8 bases. TRBV7-1 is annotated as an ORF whose role is uncertain. The CDR3 covers 14 residues. With V trimmed by 3 bases and J by 2 bases, 3 bases remained unmatched. The CDR3 DNA reads TGTGCCAGCAGCTCCACTAGCGGCCCCTACGAGCAGTACTTC. Translated, it gives CASSSTSGPYEQYF.

As to this clone: Other DNA sequences within the sample encode an identical CDR3. This rearrangement joins TRBV9 to TRBJ2-7, with D tentatively TRBD2 (5 bases). The germline CDR1 and CDR2 sequences are SGDLS and YYNGEE. The CDR3 is 13 amino acids. V dropped 2 bases and J dropped 3 bases, with 9 bases sitting between them. The DNA of the CDR3 is TGTGCCAGCAGCGTTAGCGAGGGCTACGAGCAGTACTTC. It specifies CASSVSEGYEQYF.

CDR3 loop: CASTLAGGTEAFF. CDR3 bases: TGTGCCAGTACCTTAGCAGGGGGAACTGAAGCTTTCTTT. The chain carries TRBV19 and TRBJ1-1; 7 nucleotides match TRBD1. J gave up 5 bases and V 7 bases, and 7 bases lay outside the gene matches. CDR1 LNHDA and CDR2 SQIVND come from the germline V gene (reference sequence). The CDR3 totals 13 residues.

The rearrangement joins TRBV27 to TRBJ2-7, with D tentatively TRBD1 or TRBD2 (5 bases each). Germline-derived CDR1 and CDR2 are MNHEY and SMNVEV (reference sequence). V was trimmed by 7 bases and J by 2 bases, leaving 12 bases between them. CDR3 size: 13 residues. CDR3 region: CASTRDGPYEQYF. DNA for the CDR3: TGTGCCAGCACCCGGGACGGTCCCTACGAGCAGTACTTC.

This clone was observed a single time. The chain couples TRBV5-4 to TRBJ2-1; no clear D gene. The germline V gene encodes CDR1 SGHNT and CDR2 YYREEE (reference sequence). This CDR3 contains 14 residues. V dropped 3 bases and J dropped 4 bases, with 11 bases sitting between them. The CDR3 DNA reads TGTGCCAGCAGCTCTTCTGCAGTTTACAATGAGCAGTTCTTC. Its translation: CASSSSAVYNEQFF.

The chain uses TRBV28 and TRBJ1-4, with 7 positions matching TRBD1. V was pared by 9 bases and J by 2 bases, with 6 bases of the junction left unmatched. CDR1 and CDR2 from the germline V gene are MDHEN and SYDVKM. This CDR3 region has 14 residues. The CDR3, as DNA: TGTGCCAGTATGACAGGGATTACTAATGAAAAACTGTTTTTT. The encoded protein is CASMTGITNEKLFF.

The chain combines TRBV28 with TRBJ2-1; possible D gene TRBD1, 6 bases. V was pared by 8 bases and J by 1 base, with 12 bases between. This CDR3 is 14 amino acids long. Germline CDR1 is MDHEN and CDR2 is SYDVKM. The CDR3 DNA follows: TGTGCCAGCCACAGGGAACTTTCCTACAATGAGCAGTTCTTC. Its translation is CASHRELSYNEQFF.

This sequence joins TRBV19 and TRBJ2-7; TRBD1 aligns across 7 bases. Trimming removed 10 bases from V and 2 bases from J; junction bases left unmatched: 8. This CDR3 comprises 13 residues. CDR1 is LNHDA, CDR2 SQIVND, per germline (reference sequence). The CDR3 loop is CATATGRAYEQYF. The CDR3 region has the DNA TGTGCCACCGCGACAGGGCGCGCCTACGAGCAGTACTTC.

The chain joins TRBV7-8 to TRBJ2-1; 13 nucleotides line up with TRBD2. The V gene end was trimmed by 5 bases and the J gene end by 9 bases; junction bases not matched to a gene: 19. The CDR3 is 19 residues long. CDR1 and CDR2 (germline): SGHVS, FQNEAQ. The CDR3 DNA reads TGTGCCAGCAGCCCAAAAAACCAAAGACTAGCGGGAGGTAGTAGTGAGCAGTTCTTC. Translated, it gives CASSPKNQRLAGGSSEQFF.

The V call is TRBV5-4, the J call TRBJ2-3; 7 bases fit TRBD2. CDR1 and CDR2 (germline): SGHNT, YYREEE (reference sequence). Trimming removed 2 bases from V and 0 bases from J; junction bases left unmatched: 3. The CDR3 extends over 15 amino acids. CDR3 sequence (DNA): TGTGCCAGCAGCTTTTCTAGCGGCAGCACAGATACGCAGTATTTT. Translation: CASSFSSGSTDTQYF.

Only a few counts were recorded for this clone. This chain connects TRBV19 to TRBJ2-7; D may be TRBD1 or TRBD2 (5 bases each). There are 18 residues in the CDR3. Trimming pared 3 bases from V and 0 bases from J, leaving 21 bases between. The germline V gene encodes CDR1 LNHDA and CDR2 SQIVND (reference sequence). CDR3 sequence (DNA): TGTGCCAGTAGTATCGAGCTAGCTCTGGGGGAAGTCTCCTACGAGCAGTACTTC. It yields the protein CASSIELALGEVSYEQYF.

The J gene is TRBJ1-5, the V gene TRBV30; D remains unclear. V was trimmed by 5 bases and J by 0 bases, leaving 8 bases between them. The V gene's germline CDR1 is GTSNPN and CDR2 SVGIG (reference sequence). The CDR3 consists of 13 residues. The CDR3 nucleotides are TGTGCCTGGGCTACCGATAGCAATCAGCCCCAGCATTTT. It codes for CAWATDSNQPQHF. Supplemented by reference TRBV30 and TRBJ1-5, the full variable domain reads SQTIHQWPATLVQPVGSPLSLECTVEGTSNPNLYWYRQAAGRGLQLLFYSVGIGQISSEVPQNLSASRPQDRQFILSSKKLLLSDSGFYLCAWATDSNQPQHFGDGTRLSIL.

This clone was recorded once. The rearrangement links TRBV6-5 to TRBJ1-6, with 7 positions matching TRBD1. Unmatched junction bases numbered 3, after V lost 5 bases and J lost 2 bases. CDR1 MNHEY and CDR2 SVGAGI come from the germline V gene. The CDR3 is 15 amino acids. CDR3 in amino acids: CASSAGTAYNSPLHF. CDR3 nucleotide sequence: TGTGCCAGCAGTGCCGGGACAGCCTATAATTCACCCCTCCACTTT.

This chain links TRBV4-3 with TRBJ1-6, with D perhaps TRBD1 (6 bases). In germline, CDR1 is LGHNA, CDR2 YSLEER. The V gene lost 4 bases and the J gene lost 3 bases, with 10 bases spanning the gap. The CDR3 is 15 amino acids. As DNA, the CDR3 is TGCGCCAGCAGCCCAACGGACAGCTATAATTCACCCCTCCACTTT. It codes for CASSPTDSYNSPLHF.

The rearrangement joins TRBV5-1 to TRBJ1-2; D is possibly TRBD1 (5 bases). CDR3 length equals 14 residues. Germline CDR1 is SGHRS and CDR2 is YFSETQ. Trimming stripped 0 bases from V and 8 bases from J, with 14 bases between. CDR3 in amino acids: CASSLAVTAGGYTF. In nucleotides, the CDR3 is TGCGCCAGCAGCTTGGCCGTGACAGCGGGGGGCTACACCTTC.

This clone appeared once. The chain links TRBV5-4 to TRBJ2-3, with D perhaps matching TRBD2 (5 bases). CDR1 SGHNT and CDR2 YYREEE come from the germline V gene (reference sequence). V gave up 1 base and J gave up 4 bases, with 16 bases separating them. The CDR3 extends over 16 amino acids. This CDR3 reads CASSLLNERPADTQYF. CDR3 coding DNA: TGTGCCAGCAGCTTGTTAAATGAGCGGCCCGCAGATACGCAGTATTTT.

The genes are TRBV5-1 and TRBJ2-1, with a possible D match to TRBD1 (6 bases). Germline loops: CDR1 SGHRS, CDR2 YFSETQ. The V and J ends lost 2 bases and 8 bases respectively, with 14 bases between them. CDR3 length equals 14 residues. The CDR3 nucleotides read TGCGCCAGCAGCTTCCAGGGGCGCGGTTATGAGCAGTTCTTC. This sequence encodes CASSFQGRGYEQFF. The whole variable domain, remainder taken from reference TRBV5-1 and TRBJ2-1, is KAGVTQTPRYLIKTRGQQVTLSCSPISGHRSVSWYQQTPGQGLQFLFEYFSETQRNKGNFPGRFSGRQFSNSRSEMNVSTLELGDSALYLCASSFQGRGYEQFFGPGTRLTVL.

J is TRBJ1-1 and V is TRBV19, with D tentatively TRBD1 (5 bases). Per the germline V gene, CDR1 is LNHDA and CDR2 is SQIVND (reference sequence). V was trimmed by 5 bases and J by 2 bases, leaving 9 bases between them. This CDR3 is built from 13 residues. The CDR3 here is CASSLTANTEAFF. CDR3 sequence (DNA): TGTGCCAGTAGTTTGACAGCTAACACTGAAGCTTTCTTT.